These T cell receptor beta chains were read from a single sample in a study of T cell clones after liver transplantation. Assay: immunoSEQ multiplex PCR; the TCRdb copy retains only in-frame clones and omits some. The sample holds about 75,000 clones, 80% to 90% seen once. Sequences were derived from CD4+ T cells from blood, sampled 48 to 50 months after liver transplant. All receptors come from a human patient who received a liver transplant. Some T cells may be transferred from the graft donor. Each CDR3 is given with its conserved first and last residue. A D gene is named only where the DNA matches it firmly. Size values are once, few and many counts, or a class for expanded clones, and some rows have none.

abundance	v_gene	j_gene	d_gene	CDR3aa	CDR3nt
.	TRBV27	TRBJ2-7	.	CASSVYSGEEQYF	TGTGCCAGCAGTGTGTACTCAGGGGAGGAGCAGTACTTC
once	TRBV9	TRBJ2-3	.	CASSSRGDIPADTQYF	TGTGCCAGCAGCTCAAGAGGGGACATACCGGCAGATACGCAGTATTTT
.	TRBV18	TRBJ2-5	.	CASSPDGRQETQYF	TGTGCCAGCTCACCGGACGGGCGCCAAGAGACCCAGTACTTC
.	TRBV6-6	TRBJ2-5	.	CASRLQQETQYF	TGTGCCAGCAGGCTACAGCAAGAGACCCAGTACTTC
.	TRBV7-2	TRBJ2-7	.	CASSLERSEQYF	TGTGCCAGCAGCTTAGAAAGGAGCGAGCAGTACTTC
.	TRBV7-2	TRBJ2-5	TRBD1	CASSLPIGGAETQYF	TGTGCCAGCAGCTTGCCGATAGGGGGCGCCGAGACCCAGTACTTC
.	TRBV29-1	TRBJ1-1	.	CSVEVPRTEAFF	TGCAGCGTTGAAGTTCCCAGGACTGAAGCTTTCTTT
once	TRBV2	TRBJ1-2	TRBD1	CASSTTGDYGYTF	TGTGCCAGCAGCACGACAGGGGACTATGGCTACACCTTC
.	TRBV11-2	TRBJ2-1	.	CASSLVSTTYNEQFF	TGTGCCAGCAGCTTAGTATCGACTACCTACAATGAGCAGTTCTTC
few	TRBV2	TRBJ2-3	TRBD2	CASSERGASTDTQYF	TGTGCCAGCAGCGAGCGGGGGGCGAGCACAGATACGCAGTATTTT
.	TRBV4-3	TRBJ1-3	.	CASSHVQGSGNTIYF	TGCGCCAGCAGCCATGTACAGGGCTCTGGAAACACCATATATTTT
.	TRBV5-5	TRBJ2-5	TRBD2	CASSWTSQETQYF	TGTGCCAGCAGTTGGACTAGTCAAGAGACCCAGTACTTC
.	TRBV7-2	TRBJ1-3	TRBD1	CASRGTGSFSGNTIYF	TGTGCCAGCAGAGGGACAGGGAGCTTCTCTGGAAACACCATATATTTT
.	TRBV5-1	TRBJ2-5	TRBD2	CASSPAGTTRETQYF	TGCGCCAGCAGCCCGGCAGGGACTACACGAGAGACCCAGTACTTC
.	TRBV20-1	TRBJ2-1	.	CSAVLGNEQFF	TGCAGTGCCGTACTGGGGAATGAGCAGTTCTTC
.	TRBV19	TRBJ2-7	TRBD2	CASSPQREGYEQYF	TGTGCCAGTAGCCCTCAGCGGGAGGGCTACGAGCAGTACTTC
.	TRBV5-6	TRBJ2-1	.	CASSLGTPPRDEQFF	TGTGCCAGCAGCTTAGGCACACCCCCAAGGGATGAGCAGTTCTTC
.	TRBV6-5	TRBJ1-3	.	CASSDPGNTIYF	TGTGCCAGCTCGGATCCAGGAAACACCATATATTTT
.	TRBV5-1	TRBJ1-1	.	CASSLDGTPEAFF	TGCGCCAGCAGCTTGGACGGGACACCTGAAGCTTTCTTT
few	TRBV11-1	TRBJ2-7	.	CASSLARPPYEQYF	TGTGCCAGCAGCTTAGCCAGGCCCCCCTACGAGCAGTACTTC
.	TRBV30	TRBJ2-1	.	CAWNRDNEQFF	TGTGCCTGGAATCGTGACAATGAGCAGTTCTTC
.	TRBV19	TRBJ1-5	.	CASSPQGVLGNQPQHF	TGTGCCAGTAGTCCACAGGGCGTCTTAGGCAATCAGCCCCAGCATTTT
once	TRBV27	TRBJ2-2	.	CASSLSGTASGELFF	TGTGCCAGCAGTTTATCTGGGACTGCCTCCGGGGAGCTGTTTTTT
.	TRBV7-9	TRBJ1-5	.	CASSLDIPYSNQPQHF	TGTGCCAGCAGCCTGGACATCCCTTATAGCAATCAGCCCCAGCATTTT
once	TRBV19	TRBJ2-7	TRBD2	CASSMGERDYEQYF	TGTGCCAGTAGTATGGGCGAGCGGGACTACGAGCAGTACTTC
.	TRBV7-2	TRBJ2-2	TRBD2	CASSPPAGGNTGELFF	TGTGCCAGCAGCCCACCGGCGGGGGGGAACACCGGGGAGCTGTTTTTT
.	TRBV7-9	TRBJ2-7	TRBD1	CASSDLYQGDPYEQYF	TGTGCCAGCAGCGACCTCTATCAGGGGGACCCCTACGAGCAGTACTTC
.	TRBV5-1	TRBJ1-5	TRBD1	CASSPGQGIQPQHF	TGCGCCAGCAGCCCGGGACAGGGGATTCAGCCCCAGCATTTT
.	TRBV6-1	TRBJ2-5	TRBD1	CASSDFGQAQTQYF	TGTGCCAGCAGTGACTTCGGACAGGCCCAGACCCAGTACTTC
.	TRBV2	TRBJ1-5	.	CASRRDGNQPQHF	TGTGCCAGCAGGAGGGACGGGAATCAGCCCCAGCATTTT
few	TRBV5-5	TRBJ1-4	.	CASSPRSREKLFF	TGTGCCAGCAGTCCTCGGTCCCGCGAAAAACTGTTTTTT
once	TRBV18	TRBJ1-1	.	CASSPSRVNTEAFF	TGTGCCAGCTCACCATCCCGGGTGAACACTGAAGCTTTCTTT
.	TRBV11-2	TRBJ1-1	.	CASSLEAGTEAFF	TGTGCCAGCAGCTTAGAAGCCGGGACTGAAGCTTTCTTT
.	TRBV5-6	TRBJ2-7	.	CASSLPDITSYEQYF	TGTGCCAGCAGCTTGCCGGACATAACCTCCTACGAGCAGTACTTC
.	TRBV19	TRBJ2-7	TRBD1	CASRPEQGAQGEQYF	TGTGCCAGTAGGCCTGAGCAGGGGGCGCAAGGCGAGCAGTACTTC
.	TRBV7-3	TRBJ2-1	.	CASSSTARTLNGNEQFF	TGTGCCAGCAGCTCCACCGCAAGGACCCTCAATGGTAATGAGCAGTTCTTC
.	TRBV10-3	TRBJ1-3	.	CATQTGNTIYF	TGTGCCACCCAGACTGGAAACACCATATATTTT
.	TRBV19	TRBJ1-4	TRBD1	CASSPDRGSNEKLFF	TGTGCCAGTAGCCCAGACAGGGGAAGTAATGAAAAACTGTTTTTT
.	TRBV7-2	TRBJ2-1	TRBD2	CASSLRLAGVLRDEQFF	TGTGCCAGCAGCCTCCGACTAGCGGGAGTCCTTCGCGATGAGCAGTTCTTC
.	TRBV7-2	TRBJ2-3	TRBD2	CASSETSDPTDTQYF	TGTGCCAGCAGCGAGACTAGCGACCCCACAGATACGCAGTATTTT
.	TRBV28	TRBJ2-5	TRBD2	CASSLLAGESETQYF	TGTGCCAGCAGCTTACTAGCGGGAGAGTCAGAGACCCAGTACTTC
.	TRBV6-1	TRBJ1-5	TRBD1	CASRFDRVGGQPQHF	TGTGCCAGCAGGTTCGACAGGGTAGGGGGTCAGCCCCAGCATTTT
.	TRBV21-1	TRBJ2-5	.	CASSKEAQDRGQYGQETQYF	TGTGCCAGCAGCAAAGAAGCTCAGGACAGGGGGCAGTACGGCCAAGAGACCCAGTACTTC
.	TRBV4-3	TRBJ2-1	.	CASSPQGTVSYNEQFF	TGCGCCAGCAGCCCGCAGGGGACTGTCTCCTACAATGAGCAGTTCTTC
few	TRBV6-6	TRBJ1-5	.	CASSKQGSNQPQHF	TGTGCCAGCAGTAAACAGGGTAGCAATCAGCCCCAGCATTTT
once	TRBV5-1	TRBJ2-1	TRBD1	CASSNGQGAGTYNEQFF	TGCGCCAGCAGCAATGGACAGGGGGCCGGTACTTACAATGAGCAGTTCTTC
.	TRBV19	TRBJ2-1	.	CASSPVWGNEQFF	TGTGCCAGTAGCCCCGTTTGGGGGAATGAGCAGTTCTTC